The 11 T cell receptor beta chains reported below all come from one sample, sequenced in a study of cytomegalovirus exposure and HLA in healthy donors (TCRdb year 2017). The method behind the library was the immunoSEQ multiplex PCR assay. For the multiplex PCR, a mixture combining 60 forward primers for TCR Vbeta segments and 13 reverse primers for TCR Jbeta segments was used. TCRdb provides this immuneACCESS table in a form limited to in-frame rearrangements. Some clones are lacking; in checked studies, under half of them reflect an unresolved V gene, and why the rest are absent is not known. Present in this sample are around 130,000 clones, more than 65% of which were seen just once. 1.5% of the sample is held by the ten biggest clonotypes. Material for sequencing was PBMCs. The source is a woman in her late teens or twenties in good health and CMV-seronegative.

The chain employs TRBV5-1 and TRBJ1-1; D not certain. The V gene lost 3 bases and the J gene lost 5 bases, with 17 bases spanning the gap. In germline, CDR1 is SGHRS, CDR2 YFSETQ. This CDR3 is built from 15 residues. The CDR3 DNA is TGCGCCAGCAGCTCCCGACCCGAGGAGAGTACTGAAGCTTTCTTT. Translation gives CASSSRPEESTEAFF.

The chain combines TRBV13 with TRBJ2-1; 7 bases map to TRBD2. V lost 0 bases and J lost 3; bases outside the gene matches: 5. Looked up from germline, CDR1 is PRHDT and CDR2 is FYEKMQ (reference sequence). The CDR3 spans 16 residues. The CDR3, as DNA: TGTGCCAGCAGCTTAGGGGGAAGCGGGATCTACAATGAGCAGTTCTTC. This sequence encodes CASSLGGSGIYNEQFF.

The V call is TRBV6-6, the J call TRBJ2-5; D is possibly TRBD1 (6 bases). The DNA matches TRBJ2-7 better at its end, which makes the J call doubtful. The CDR3 runs to 14 residues. The V gene's germline CDR1 is MNHNY and CDR2 SVGAGI (reference sequence). The CDR3 is CASSQGTYFYEQYF. The CDR3 region has the DNA TGTGCCAGCAGTCAGGGGACATATTTCTACGAGCAGTACTTC.

This clone was seen more than once but under ten times. The rearrangement uses TRBV5-1 and TRBJ2-1; perhaps TRBD2 as D (6 bases). This CDR3 has 12 residues. CDR1 is SGHRS, CDR2 YFSETQ, per germline. Trimming pared 4 bases from V and 7 bases from J, leaving 9 bases between. Here the CDR3 reads CASSPGGNEQFF. CDR3 DNA sequence: TGCGCCAGCAGCCCTGGGGGGAATGAGCAGTTCTTC.

The V call is TRBV7-8, the J call TRBJ1-3; 7 bases fit TRBD1. The V gene end was trimmed by 1 base and the J gene end by 7 bases; junction bases not matched to a gene: 10. CDR1 is SGHVS and CDR2 is FQNEAQ in the germline V gene. This CDR3 is built from 16 residues. CDR3 bases: TGTGCCAGCAGCTTAGTAGGGAACAGGGGTTTGAACACCATATATTTT. Encoded protein: CASSLVGNRGLNTIYF.

The chain couples TRBV2 to TRBJ2-1; 9 bases fit TRBD2. The V gene end was trimmed by 3 bases and the J gene end by 8 bases; junction bases not matched to a gene: 5. Germline CDR1 and CDR2: SNHLY and FYNNEI. The length of the CDR3 is 14 residues. This chain's CDR3 is CASSENSGGDEQFF. For the CDR3, the DNA is TGTGCCAGCAGTGAGAATAGCGGGGGCGATGAGCAGTTCTTC.

This clone has a handful of counts. CDR3 region: CASSVMGAGESPLHF. Written as DNA, the CDR3 is TGTGCCAGCAGCGTAATGGGGGCAGGGGAATCACCCCTCCACTTT. This chain uses TRBV9 with TRBJ1-6; the D gene is possibly TRBD1 (6 bases). Per germline, CDR1 SGDLS and CDR2 YYNGEE. This CDR3 has 15 amino acids. V lost 1 base to trimming and J lost 10 bases, with 15 bases between them.

J is TRBJ1-5 and V is TRBV7-9; 8 bases are shared with TRBD1. The CDR3 spans 17 residues. The V gene end was trimmed by 4 bases and the J gene end by 5 bases; junction bases not matched to a gene: 13. Germline CDR1 SEHNR, CDR2 FQNEAQ (reference sequence). CDR3 sequence: CASSSSQGAFGYQPQHF. As DNA, the CDR3 is TGTGCCAGCAGCTCTTCGCAGGGGGCGTTCGGTTATCAGCCCCAGCATTTT.

The rearrangement uses TRBV9 and TRBJ2-5; no reliable D call. Per germline, CDR1 SGDLS and CDR2 YYNGEE. The CDR3 has 13 amino acids. Trimming removed 0 bases from V and 4 bases from J, with 7 bases in between. The CDR3 DNA follows: TGTGCCAGCAGCGTAGATGCGAGAGAGACCCAGTACTTC. Its translation: CASSVDARETQYF.

The rearrangement uses TRBV10-1 and TRBJ2-5; unclear D gene. Germline-derived CDR1 and CDR2 are WNHNN and SYGVQD (reference sequence). This CDR3 contains 11 residues. Between the trimmed V and J ends, which lost 8 bases and 0 bases, there was a span of 4 bases. The CDR3 coding sequence is TGCGCCAGCTCATACCAAGAGACCCAGTACTTC. This encodes CASSYQETQYF.

Here the CDR3 reads CASSPTGSSGANVLTF. The CDR3 coding sequence is TGTGCCAGCAGCCCGACAGGCAGTAGTGGGGCCAACGTCCTGACTTTC. This rearrangement joins TRBV9 to TRBJ2-6, with a tentative D call TRBD1 (6 bases). CDR3 size: 16 residues. The V gene lost 4 bases and the J gene lost 3 bases, with 14 bases spanning the gap. CDR1 SGDLS and CDR2 YYNGEE come from the germline V gene.